These 10 T cell receptor beta chains were sequenced from one sample in a study of T-cell memory formation after mild COVID-19. TCRdb fed the 5' RACE reads into MiXCR, producing one record per CDR3 protein. Found here are approximately 300,000 distinct CDR3 sequences, 15% to 20% of them singletons; the top ten hold roughly 20%. The sequencing sample was made of PBMCs or a T cell subset sorted from them (not recorded which). The receptors stem from a man aged 18 to 29 who had mild COVID-19 (a few samples of this study predate the infection). Cell type and time point are not known.

This sequence joins TRBV4-1 and TRBJ1-1, with no clear D. CDR3 size: 16 residues. The germline gives CDR1 MGHRA, CDR2 YSYEKL. V lost 3 bases, J lost 5 bases, and 19 bases lay in between. The CDR3 spells CASSQASRTAVTEAFF. In DNA, the CDR3 is TGCGCCAGCAGCCAGGCATCCCGGACGGCAGTTACTGAAGCTTTCTTT.

In this sample, this clonotype turned up a few times. This chain links TRBV6-5 with TRBJ1-3, with D maybe TRBD1 (5 bases). Trimming left V 0 bases short and J 4 bases short, with 16 bases between. Germline lookup yields CDR1 MNHEY and CDR2 SVGAGI. The CDR3 runs 17 residues. In nucleotides, the CDR3 is TGTGCCAGCAGTTACTCGTCTGGGGCGGGGTACGGAAACACCATATATTTT. Protein: CASSYSSGAGYGNTIYF.

This clonotype has only a few counts. V and J are TRBV28 and TRBJ1-2; 7 nucleotides line up with TRBD1. There are 12 residues in the CDR3. Germline-derived CDR1 and CDR2 are MDHEN and SYDVKM. V was pared by 7 bases and J by 3 bases, with 2 bases of the junction left unmatched. DNA for the CDR3: TGTGCCAGCAACACAGGGGACTATGGCTACACCTTC. Translating it yields CASNTGDYGYTF.

This clonotype was counted only a few times. The chain links TRBV27 to TRBJ2-1; the D gene is possibly TRBD2 (7 bases). Per germline, CDR1 MNHEY and CDR2 SMNVEV (reference sequence). The CDR3 contains 17 residues. Trimming cost V 5 bases and J 3 bases, with 20 bases left between them. The CDR3 nucleotides read TGTGCCAGCAGTCAATCTTTGGGGGGGGCCGTCTACAATGAGCAGTTCTTC. This sequence encodes CASSQSLGGAVYNEQFF.

There are a few counts of this clonotype. The rearrangement uses TRBV7-9 and TRBJ1-5; no clear D. From germline, CDR1 is SEHNR and CDR2 FQNEAQ (reference sequence). The CDR3 spans 15 residues. Trimming left V 0 bases short and J 0 bases short, with 6 bases between. CDR3 in amino acids: CASSLAPYSNQPQHF. The DNA of the CDR3 is TGTGCCAGCAGCTTAGCTCCTTATAGCAATCAGCCCCAGCATTTT.

In this sample, this clonotype turned up a few times. DNA of the CDR3: TGTGCCAGCAGCTTACGGGGGCGGAGCGATGAGCAGTTCTTC. It translates to CASSLRGRSDEQFF. V gene TRBV7-6 combines with J gene TRBJ2-1; D possibly matches TRBD1 or TRBD2 (6 bases each). The CDR3 is 14 amino acids. Germline V gene sequence: CDR1 SGHVS, CDR2 FNYEAQ. V lost 2 bases and J 8 bases, leaving 13 bases between the germline ends.

This clonotype was seen ten or more times. The chain combines TRBV20-1 with TRBJ2-5; 9 bases map to TRBD1. Germline V lookup: CDR1 DFQATT, CDR2 SNEGSKA (reference sequence). This CDR3 has 14 residues. With V trimmed by 0 bases and J by 5 bases, 4 bases remained unmatched. As DNA, the CDR3 is TGCAGTGCTAGAGATCAAGGGACAGGGGAGACCCAGTACTTC. Translating gives CSARDQGTGETQYF.

V usage is TRBV7-9 and J usage is TRBJ1-3; D not resolved. The CDR3 runs 14 residues. Trimming removed 8 bases at V and 2 bases at J, with 13 bases between. Germline CDR1 is SEHNR and CDR2 is FQNEAQ (reference sequence). The CDR3 protein is CASDSLFTGNTIYF. In DNA form, the CDR3 reads TGTGCCAGCGACTCCCTCTTCACTGGAAACACCATATATTTT.

This clonotype was observed a few times. The chain recombines TRBV24-1 with TRBJ2-1; 7 bases map to TRBD1. The V and J ends lost 3 bases and 3 bases, in that order; junction bases with no gene match: 1. The germline gives CDR1 KGHDR, CDR2 SFDVKD. There are 14 residues in the CDR3. The CDR3 nucleotides read TGTGCCACCAGTGATAGGGACAGCTACAATGAGCAGTTCTTC. This gives the protein CATSDRDSYNEQFF.

V usage is TRBV7-9 and J usage is TRBJ2-1; D gene ambiguous. Trimming shortened V by 6 bases and J by 1 base, and 13 bases separated the two germline ends. The CDR3 consists of 15 residues. Germline values: CDR1 SEHNR, CDR2 FQNEAQ (reference sequence). CDR3: CASRGLEVSYNEQFF. In DNA, the CDR3 is TGTGCCAGCAGGGGCCTCGAAGTGTCCTACAATGAGCAGTTCTTC.